The 7 T cell receptor beta chains below all came from one sample that was sequenced in a study of blood T cell repertoires in COVID-19. Method: immunoSEQ multiplex PCR; TCRdb's copy keeps in-frame clones and lacks some. Found here are about 290,000 clones, about 90% of them singletons; the top ten hold 11%. The sample consisted of peripheral blood. The receptor source for this set is a woman aged 25 to 39 with COVID-19, enrolled during active disease.

This clone was seen just once. The chain recombines TRBV19 with TRBJ2-1, with D possibly being TRBD1 (5 bases). V lost 5 bases and J 10 bases, leaving 15 bases between the germline ends. CDR3 length equals 13 residues. The germline gives CDR1 LNHDA, CDR2 SQIVND (reference sequence). This CDR3 reads CASSVSPRQEQFF. The CDR3, as DNA: TGTGCCAGTAGTGTTTCCCCCAGACAGGAGCAGTTCTTC.

The chain recombines TRBV5-4 with TRBJ1-2, with 8 bases aligning to TRBD1. V was pared by 4 bases and J by 8 bases, with 4 bases of the junction left unmatched. Germline V CDR1 and CDR2: SGHNT, YYREEE (reference sequence). This CDR3 is 12 amino acids long. Here the CDR3 DNA reads TGTGCCAGCAGCCGACAGGGGAACGGCTACACCTTC. Protein: CASSRQGNGYTF.

This sequence joins TRBV6-4 and TRBJ1-2, with TRBD1 identical over 7 bases. The V segment lost 2 bases and the J segment 5 bases; nucleotides outside the gene matches: 26. This CDR3 region has 21 residues. Per germline, CDR1 MRHNA and CDR2 SNTAGT. The CDR3 region is CASSDLIPGCPGQWEEYGYTF. The CDR3 DNA reads as TGTGCCAGCAGTGACCTCATACCCGGATGTCCGGGACAGTGGGAGGAATATGGCTACACCTTC.

The chain uses TRBV28 and TRBJ1-3; TRBD1 matches at 7 bases. The CDR3 is 13 amino acids. Germline trimming cut 2 bases from V and 7 bases from J; bases unmatched to any gene: 2. The germline gives CDR1 MDHEN, CDR2 SYDVKM. The CDR3: CASSLEGANTIYF. In DNA form, the CDR3 reads TGTGCCAGCAGTTTAGAGGGGGCCAACACCATATATTTT.

The chain carries TRBV10-2 and TRBJ2-7; 10 bases agree with TRBD1. The CDR3 has 15 amino acids. Germline CDR1 is WSHSY and CDR2 is SAAADI. V shed 2 bases and J 3 bases; nucleotides not matched to a gene: 4. CDR3 amino acids: CASSELGTGVYEQYF. CDR3 DNA: TGCGCCAGCAGTGAGCTCGGGACAGGGGTCTACGAGCAGTACTTC.

The V and J genes are TRBV12-3 or TRBV12-4 and TRBJ1-1; D may be TRBD1 (6 bases). Trimming took 8 bases from V and 5 from J, leaving 15 bases between them. This CDR3 is 13 amino acids long. CDR3 nucleotide sequence: TGTGCCAGCGGGGAGGGGGTGCGGACTGAAGCTTTCTTT. Encoded protein: CASGEGVRTEAFF.

This clone turned up a few times. This sequence joins TRBV19 and TRBJ1-1; 8 bases agree with TRBD1. The CDR3 consists of 17 residues. Germline values: CDR1 LNHDA, CDR2 SQIVND (reference sequence). J was trimmed by 0 bases and V by 4 bases; bases with no gene match: 10. CDR3 region: CASSTQGARRLNTEAFF. CDR3 bases: TGTGCCAGTAGTACCCAGGGGGCGCGGCGTCTGAACACTGAAGCTTTCTTT.